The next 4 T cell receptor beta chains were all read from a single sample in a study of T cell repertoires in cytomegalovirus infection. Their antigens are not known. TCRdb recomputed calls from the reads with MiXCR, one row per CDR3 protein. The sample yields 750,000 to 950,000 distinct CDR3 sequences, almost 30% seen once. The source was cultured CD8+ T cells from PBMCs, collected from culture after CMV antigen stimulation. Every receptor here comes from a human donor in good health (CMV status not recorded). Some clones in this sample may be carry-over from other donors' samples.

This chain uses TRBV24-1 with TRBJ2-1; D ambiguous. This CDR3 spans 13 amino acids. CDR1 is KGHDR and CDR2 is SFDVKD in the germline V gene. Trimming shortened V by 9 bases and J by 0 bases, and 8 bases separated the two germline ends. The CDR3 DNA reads TGTGCCACCGCGATAAGCTCCTACAATGAGCAGTTCTTC. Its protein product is CATAISSYNEQFF.

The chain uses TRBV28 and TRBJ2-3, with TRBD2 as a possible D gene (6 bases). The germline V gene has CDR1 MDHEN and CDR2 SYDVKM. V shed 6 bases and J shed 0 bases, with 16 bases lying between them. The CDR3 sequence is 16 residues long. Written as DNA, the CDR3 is TGTGCCAGCAGCGCACAAGCGGGCCAAAGCACAGATACGCAGTATTTT. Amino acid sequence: CASSAQAGQSTDTQYF.

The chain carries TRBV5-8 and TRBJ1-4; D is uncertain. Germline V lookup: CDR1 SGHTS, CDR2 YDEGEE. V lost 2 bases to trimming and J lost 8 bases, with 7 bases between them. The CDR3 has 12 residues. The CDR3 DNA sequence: TGTGCCAGCAGCTTCCGGATCGAAAAACTGTTTTTT. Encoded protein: CASSFRIEKLFF.

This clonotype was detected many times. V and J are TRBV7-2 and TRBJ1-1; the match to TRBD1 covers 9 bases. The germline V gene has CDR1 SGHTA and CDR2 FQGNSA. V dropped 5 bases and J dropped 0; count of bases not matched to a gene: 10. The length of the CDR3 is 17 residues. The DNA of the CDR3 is TGTGCCAGCAGCGCAAACCACAGGGGGCCTATGAACACTGAAGCTTTCTTT. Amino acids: CASSANHRGPMNTEAFF.